This T cell receptor (beta chain) was observed in a study of low-dose radiotherapy and immunotherapy resistance in tumors. Turning to the study itself: Each patient was administered nivolumab intravenously at 240 mg, which was a flat dose, every two weeks, along with intravenous ipilimumab at 1 mg/kg every six weeks.

Time point denoted: after trial treatment. The treatment: LDRT plus nivolumab, ipilimumab, low-dose cyclophosphamide and aspirin (RACIN trial). Donors were dosed with nivolumab and ipilimumab; they also received aspirin, low-dose cyclophosphamide and low-dose radiotherapy. Solid tumors that lacked tumor-infiltrating lymphocytes and were advanced were present in eligible patients. Covering alpha and beta chains, TRAV- and TRBV-specific primers were used for the first-strand cDNA. TCR amplification ran roughly 20 PCR cycles using constant-region and V-primer adapter primers. TCRdb redid the calling of the reads with MiXCR, one entry per CDR3 protein. The top ten clones hold 4.1% of a sample with 100,000 or so distinct CDR3 sequences, roughly 20% of them seen once. CDR1 and CDR2 from the germline V gene are WNHNN and SYGVQD (reference sequence). This CDR3 comprises 16 residues. Trimming left V 3 bases short and J 6 bases short, with 20 bases between.

Sample: PBMCs, taken after low-dose radiotherapy plus immunotherapy. The chain employs TRBV10-1 and TRBJ1-2; D remains ambiguous. This receptor was obtained from a male donor with prostate cancer. For the CDR3, the DNA is TGCGCCAGCAGTGATCCTCTGGGTCGACTATCGCATGGCTACACCTTC. Encoded protein: CASSDPLGRLSHGYTF.